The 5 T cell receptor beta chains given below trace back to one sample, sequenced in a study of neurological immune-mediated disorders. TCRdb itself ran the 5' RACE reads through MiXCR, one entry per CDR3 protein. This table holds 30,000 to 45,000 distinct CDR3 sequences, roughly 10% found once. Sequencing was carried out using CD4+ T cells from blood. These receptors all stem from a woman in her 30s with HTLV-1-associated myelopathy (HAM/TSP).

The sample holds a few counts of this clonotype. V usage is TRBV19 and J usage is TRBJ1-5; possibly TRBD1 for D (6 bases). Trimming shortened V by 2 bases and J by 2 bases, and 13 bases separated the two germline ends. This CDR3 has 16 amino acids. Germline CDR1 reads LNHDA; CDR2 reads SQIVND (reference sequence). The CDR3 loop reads CASSIMGGWGNQPQHF. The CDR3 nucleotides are TGTGCCAGTAGTATAATGGGGGGCTGGGGCAATCAGCCCCAGCATTTT.

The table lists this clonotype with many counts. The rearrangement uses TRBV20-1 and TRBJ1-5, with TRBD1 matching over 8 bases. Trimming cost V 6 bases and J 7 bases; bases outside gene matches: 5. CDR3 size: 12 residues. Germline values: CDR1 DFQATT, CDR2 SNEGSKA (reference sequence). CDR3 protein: CSARTGNQPQHF. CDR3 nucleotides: TGCAGTGCCCGGACAGGGAACCAGCCCCAGCATTTT.

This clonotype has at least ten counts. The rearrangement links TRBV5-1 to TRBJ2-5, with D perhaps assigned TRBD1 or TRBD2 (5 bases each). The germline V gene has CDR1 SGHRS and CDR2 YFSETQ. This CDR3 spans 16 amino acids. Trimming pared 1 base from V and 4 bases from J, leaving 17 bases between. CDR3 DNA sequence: TGCGCCAGCAGCTTGTTGGGGCGGGTCAGTGCAGAGACCCAGTACTTC. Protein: CASSLLGRVSAETQYF.

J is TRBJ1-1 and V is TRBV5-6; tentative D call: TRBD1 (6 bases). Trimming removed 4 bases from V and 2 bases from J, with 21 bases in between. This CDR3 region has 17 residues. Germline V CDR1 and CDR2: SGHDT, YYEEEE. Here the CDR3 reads CASSEGGRSLFNTEAFF. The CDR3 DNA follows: TGTGCCAGCAGCGAGGGGGGCAGGTCCCTCTTTAACACTGAAGCTTTCTTT.

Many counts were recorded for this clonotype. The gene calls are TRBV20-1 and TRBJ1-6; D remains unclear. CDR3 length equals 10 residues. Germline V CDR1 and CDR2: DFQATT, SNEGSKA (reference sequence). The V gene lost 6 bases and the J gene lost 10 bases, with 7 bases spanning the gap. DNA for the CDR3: TGCAGTGCCGGTCCCTCACCCCTCCACTTT. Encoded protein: CSAGPSPLHF.